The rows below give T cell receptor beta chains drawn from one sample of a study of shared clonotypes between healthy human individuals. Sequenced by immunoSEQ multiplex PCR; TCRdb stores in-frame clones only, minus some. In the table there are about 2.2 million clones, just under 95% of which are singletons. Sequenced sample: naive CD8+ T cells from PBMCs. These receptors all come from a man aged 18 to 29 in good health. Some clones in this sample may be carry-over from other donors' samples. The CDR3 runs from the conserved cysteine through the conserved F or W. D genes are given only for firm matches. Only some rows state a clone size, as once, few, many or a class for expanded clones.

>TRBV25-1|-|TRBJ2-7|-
TGTGCCAGCAGTGAATTGCGGGGTTGGCGGACCCCCCCCTACGAGCAGTACTTC
CASSELRGWRTPPYEQYF
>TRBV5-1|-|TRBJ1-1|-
TGCGCCAGCAGCTTGGCCGGTGGCAAGACTGAAGCTTTCTTT
CASSLAGGKTEAFF
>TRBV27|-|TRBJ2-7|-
TGTGCCAGCAGCCCACATCGGTGGCCCGTCGGGGAGCAGTACTTC
CASSPHRWPVGEQYF
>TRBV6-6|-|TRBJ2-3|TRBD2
TGTGCCAGCAGTCTACTAGCGGGAGCTGCAGATACGCAGTATTTT
CASSLLAGAADTQYF
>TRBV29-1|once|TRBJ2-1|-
TGCAGCGTTGAAGATCGCCAGGGGCGAGGTGAGCAGTTCTTC
CSVEDRQGRGEQFF
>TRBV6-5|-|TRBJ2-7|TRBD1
TGTGCCAGCAGCCCCAGGGGGCGCTTCTACGAGCAGTACTTC
CASSPRGRFYEQYF
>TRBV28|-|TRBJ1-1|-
TGTGCCAGCAGTTTGTACAGGGCTATGAACACTGAAGCTTTCTTT
CASSLYRAMNTEAFF
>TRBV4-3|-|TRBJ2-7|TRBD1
TGCGCCAGCAGCCAAGATTGGGGGCAGGGGGCTGAGGAGCAGTACTTC
CASSQDWGQGAEEQYF
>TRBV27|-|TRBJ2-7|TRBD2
TGTGCCGCGGGGACTAGCCGTGACAAGCAGTACTTC
CAAGTSRDKQYF
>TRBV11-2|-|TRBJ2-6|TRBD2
TGTGCCAGCAGTGCGGTGGGACTAGCGGGAGTGAGAGGGGCCAACGTCCTGACTTTC
CASSAVGLAGVRGANVLTF
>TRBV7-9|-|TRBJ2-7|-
TGTGCCAGCAGCTTATCACCTTACTACGAGCAGTACTTC
CASSLSPYYEQYF
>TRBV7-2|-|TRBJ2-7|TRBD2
TGTGCCAGCAGCCCGCGACTAGCGGGTGCGCCCTACGAGCAGTACTTC
CASSPRLAGAPYEQYF
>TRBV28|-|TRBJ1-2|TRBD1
TGTGCCAGCAGCCTGGACAGGGGGCTTGGCTACACCTTC
CASSLDRGLGYTF
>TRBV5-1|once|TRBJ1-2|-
TGCGCCAGCAGCTTGGCGGACAGTAACTATGGCTACACCTTC
CASSLADSNYGYTF
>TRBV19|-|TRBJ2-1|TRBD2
TGTGCCAGTAGTATTGGACTAGCGGGTGACAATGAGCAGTTCTTC
CASSIGLAGDNEQFF
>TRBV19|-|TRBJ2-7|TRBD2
TGTGCCAGTAGTATAGGAGGACTAGTCCTCTTCTACGAGCAGTACTTC
CASSIGGLVLFYEQYF
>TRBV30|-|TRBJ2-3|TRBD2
TGTGCCGCACGGGACTACCAAGTTCGGGGAGATACGCAGTATTTT
CAARDYQVRGDTQYF
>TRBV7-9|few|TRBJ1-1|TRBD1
TGTGCCAGCAGCTCGGACAGGGCTGAAGCTTTCTTT
CASSSDRAEAFF
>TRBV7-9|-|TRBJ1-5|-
TGTGCCAGCAGCAACAGTGATAGCAATCAGCCCCAGCATTTT
CASSNSDSNQPQHF
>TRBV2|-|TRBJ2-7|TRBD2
TGTGCCAGCACAGGTCTAGCGGGGGTTACCTATAATCCCTACGAGCAGTACTTC
CASTGLAGVTYNPYEQYF
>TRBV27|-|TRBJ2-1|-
TGTGCCAGCAGCCCCCGGGGTAGCCTCTACAATGAGCAGTTCTTC
CASSPRGSLYNEQFF
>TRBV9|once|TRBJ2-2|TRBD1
TGTGCCAGCAGCTCTACAGGGGGCTCCACCGGGGAGCTGTTTTTT
CASSSTGGSTGELFF
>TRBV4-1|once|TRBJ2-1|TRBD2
TGCGCCAGCAGCCAGGGGACTAGCACGATTTCGGACAATGAGCAGTTCTTC
CASSQGTSTISDNEQFF
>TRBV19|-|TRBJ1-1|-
TGTGCCACCACGGGGGGATTGATCTTCATGAACACTGAAGCTTTCTTT
CATTGGLIFMNTEAFF
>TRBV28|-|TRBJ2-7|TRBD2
TGTGCCAGCAGTCCTGTTATTGCTAGCGGGAGGTCCAATTCCTACGAGCAGTACTTC
CASSPVIASGRSNSYEQYF
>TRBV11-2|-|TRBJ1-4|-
TGTGCCAGCAGCTTCACGTGGGGTGGAAGTGAAAAACTGTTTTTT
CASSFTWGGSEKLFF
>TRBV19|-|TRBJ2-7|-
TGTGCCAGTAGCAGACTTAATCGCGAGCAGTACTTC
CASSRLNREQYF
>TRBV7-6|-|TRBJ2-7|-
TGTGCCAGCAGCTTAAGGTCAGGGCTCCTCTACGAGCAGTACTTC
CASSLRSGLLYEQYF
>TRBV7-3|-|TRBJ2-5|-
TGTGCCAGCAGCCCCGGGAACCAAGAGACCCAGTACTTC
CASSPGNQETQYF
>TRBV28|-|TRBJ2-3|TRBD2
TGTGCCAGCAGGTCTAGCGGGAGGGCCGGTCGGGATACGCAGTATTTT
CASRSSGRAGRDTQYF
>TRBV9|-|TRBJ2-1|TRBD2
TGTGCCAGCACCCCCGGGACTAGCGGGATTTTGGGTGAGCAGTTCTTC
CASTPGTSGILGEQFF
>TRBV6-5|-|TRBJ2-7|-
TGTGCCAGCAGTTACTCGATACGGGGTCCCGAGCAGTACTTC
CASSYSIRGPEQYF
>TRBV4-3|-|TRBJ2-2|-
TGCGCCAGCAGCCATATCTATGAGCGGACCCCGGGGGAGCTGTTTTTT
CASSHIYERTPGELFF
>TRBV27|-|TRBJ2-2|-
TGTGCCAGCACCTACAGGGTTGGCGGGGAGCTGTTTTTT
CASTYRVGGELFF
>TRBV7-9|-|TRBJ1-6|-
TGTGCCAGTAGCTCCTATAATTCACCCCTCCACTTT
CASSSYNSPLHF
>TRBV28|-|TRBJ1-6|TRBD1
TGTGCCAGCAGGTGGACAGGGGGCAATAATTCACCCCTCCACTTT
CASRWTGGNNSPLHF
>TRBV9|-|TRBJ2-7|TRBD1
TGTGCCAGCAGCCCCGGGACAGGGGAATACGAGCAGTACTTC
CASSPGTGEYEQYF
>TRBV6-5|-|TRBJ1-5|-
TGTGCCAGCAGTCCAACAGGGTCTATCAATCAGCCCCAGCATTTT
CASSPTGSINQPQHF
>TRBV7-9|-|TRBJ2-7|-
TGTGCCAGCAGCTTAGTCTCAGGGGTTTCCTACGAGCAGTACTTC
CASSLVSGVSYEQYF
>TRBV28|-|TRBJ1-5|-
TGTGCCAGCTTGCCAGGGACCAATCAGCCCCAGCATTTT
CASLPGTNQPQHF
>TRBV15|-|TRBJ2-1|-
TGTGCCACCAGCAGACAGTACAATGAGCAGTTCTTC
CATSRQYNEQFF
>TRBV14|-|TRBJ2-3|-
TGTGCCAGCAGCCATTGGGTTAGCACAGATACGCAGTATTTT
CASSHWVSTDTQYF
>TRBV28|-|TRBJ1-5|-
TGTGCCAGCAGTTTAATGGGCCACGCTACCAATCAGCCCCAGCATTTT
CASSLMGHATNQPQHF
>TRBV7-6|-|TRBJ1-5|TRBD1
TGTGCCAGCAGCCCCAGGGGGAGGGGGCAGCCCCAGCATTTT
CASSPRGRGQPQHF
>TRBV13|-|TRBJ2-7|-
TGTGCCAGCAGCTTAATTGGGACCTACGAGCAGTACTTC
CASSLIGTYEQYF